The source of this T cell receptor beta chain is a study of T cells in Graves' hyperthyroidism and ophthalmopathy. Amplified TCR beta CDR3 regions derived from RNA transcripts. The TCR CDR3 was amplified in a first-round RT-PCR using the HTBI primer set. TCRdb recomputed calls from the multiplex PCR reads with MiXCR, one row per CDR3 protein. The table lists approximately 330,000 distinct CDR3 sequences, around 20% of them singletons. This clonotype has at least ten counts. The CDR3 length is 18 residues. Germline lookup yields CDR1 MDHEN and CDR2 SYDVKM. V shed 4 bases and J 4 bases; nucleotides not matched to a gene: 10. Stable hyperthyroidism: no ophthalmopathy progression over 18 months of follow-up. The study excluded patients with uncontrolled infection, other autoimmune disease, pregnancy or lactation.

The chain recombines TRBV28 with TRBJ2-3, with 14 bases identical to TRBD2. This receptor was obtained from a woman between 45 and 60 years old with Graves' hyperthyroidism. Source material: blood. The CDR3 bases are TGTGCCAGCAGTTCCGGAGGGACTAGCGGGAGTGTAGCAGATACGCAGTATTTT. As protein: CASSSGGTSGSVADTQYF. The whole variable domain, filled in from reference TRBV28 and TRBJ2-3, reads DVKVTQSSRYLVKRTGEKVFLECVQDMDHENMFWYRQDPGLGLRLIYFSYDVKMKEKGDIPEGYSVSREKKERFSLILESASTNQTSMYLCASSSGGTSGSVADTQYFGPGTRLTVL.